This T cell receptor beta chain came from a study of blood T cell repertoires in COVID-19. Study overall: Researchers got acute and convalescent COVID-19 samples from the United States, Italy and Spain. Nucleic acid was either cDNA or gDNA, and it came from T cells, B-cell-depleted T cells, or PBMCs.

Authors' analysis steps: Using reference gene primer amplification, nucleated cell counts were estimated. Clones were read by immunoSEQ multiplex PCR, and TCRdb kept only the in-frame ones, dropping some. Clone size and V and J calls were adopted from that table, with D and trimming inferred from the DNA. The sample lists around 260,000 clones; about nine tenths were seen once. Seattle cases were enrolled at active infection and followed longitudinally. Germline loops: CDR1 LGHNT, CDR2 FRNRAP. Between the trimmed V and J ends, which lost 6 bases and 8 bases, there was a span of 19 bases. The CDR3 totals 14 residues.

The sample taken for sequencing was peripheral blood. The chain is built from TRBV12-5 and TRBJ1-2; TRBD1 is a possible D gene (5 bases). This TCR derives from a woman between 25 and 40 years old with COVID-19, enrolled during active disease. CDR3 residues: CASGSQGGLGGYTF. CDR3 coding DNA: TGTGCTAGTGGCTCCCAGGGAGGCCTCGGGGGCTACACCTTC.